A selection of T cell receptor beta chains follows, all from one sample in a study of Graves' ophthalmopathy and Graves' hyperthyroidism. TCRdb called the multiplex PCR reads again in MiXCR, with one record for every CDR3 protein. The sample includes 300,000 or so distinct CDR3 sequences, about 17% of them seen just once. The sequencing sample was made of peripheral blood. These receptor sequences come from an adult man with Graves' ophthalmopathy. Both conserved end residues are part of each CDR3. The D gene is left open where the match is weak. The size entry is marked missing in some rows and otherwise reads once, few, many or a size class.

many,TRBV6-1,TRBJ1-6,-,TGTGCCAGCAGTGAAATCGGATTCGGGAGACCCCTCCACTTT,CASSEIGFGRPLHF
many,TRBV20-1,TRBJ2-7,TRBD2,TGCAGTGCTAGAGATGGGGCGGGAGTCTCCTACGAGCAGTACTTC,CSARDGAGVSYEQYF
many,TRBV27,TRBJ2-7,TRBD1,TGTGCCAGCAGTAGCCGGACAGGGTTCGAGCAGTACTTC,CASSSRTGFEQYF
-,TRBV11-2,TRBJ2-7,TRBD2,TGTGCCAGCAGCTTAGTTCTAGCGGGAGAATACGAGCAGTACTTC,CASSLVLAGEYEQYF
many,TRBV12-3/TRBV12-4,TRBJ1-2,TRBD1,TGTGCCAGCAGTTTCGGTAACAGGGGCGGATATGGCTACACCTTC,CASSFGNRGGYGYTF
few,TRBV4-1,TRBJ1-5,-,TGCGCCAGCAGCCAAGGACACGCGACGGTTGGAAAGAACAATCAGCCCCAGCATTTT,CASSQGHATVGKNNQPQHF
many,TRBV6-5,TRBJ1-2,-,TGTGCCAGCAGTTACAGCTTTAACTATGGCTACACCTTC,CASSYSFNYGYTF
many,TRBV2,TRBJ2-7,-,TGTGCCAGCAGTGAAGGGCAGCCCCTGAGCGAGCAGTACTTC,CASSEGQPLSEQYF
many,TRBV6-1,TRBJ2-2,-,TGTGCCAGCAGAATGGGATTCAACACCGGGGAGCTGTTTTTT,CASRMGFNTGELFF
-,TRBV30,TRBJ1-6,-,TGTGCCTGGAGTTCTAACTCACCCCTCCACTTT,CAWSSNSPLHF
-,TRBV11-1,TRBJ2-7,TRBD2,TGTGCCAGCAGCTCCACGGGGACTAGCGGGGGCGAGCAGTACTTC,CASSSTGTSGGEQYF
many,TRBV30,TRBJ2-3,TRBD2,TGTGCCTGGAGTCGGGGGACTAGCGGGGTGAGTGCGCAGTATTTT,CAWSRGTSGVSAQYF
many,TRBV19,TRBJ2-5,TRBD1,TGTGCCAGTAGTATGTCGGACAGGAGCCAAGAGACCCAGTACTTC,CASSMSDRSQETQYF
many,TRBV20-1,TRBJ2-5,TRBD2,TGCAGTGCTAGAGCCGAGGGGAGGGCTAGCGGGATAGAGACCCAGTACTTC,CSARAEGRASGIETQYF
many,TRBV15,TRBJ2-2,TRBD1,TGTGCCACCAGCAGACCCGGGACAGTCCGCGGCGGGGAGCTGTTTTTT,CATSRPGTVRGGELFF
many,TRBV5-1,TRBJ2-7,TRBD2,TGCGCCAGCAGCTTGACCGGGACTAGCCCCCACGAGCAGTACTTC,CASSLTGTSPHEQYF
many,TRBV29-1,TRBJ2-5,TRBD1,TGCAGCGTTGAAGGAGCGCCGGGACAGCGACAAGAGACCCAGTACTTC,CSVEGAPGQRQETQYF
-,TRBV7-2,TRBJ2-4,TRBD1,TGTGCCAGCAGCTCAGGGACAGGGGTAAACATTCAGTACTTC,CASSSGTGVNIQYF
-,TRBV7-2,TRBJ2-7,TRBD2,TGTGCCAGCAGTAATAGCGGGAAGGGGGTCAACGAGCAGTACTTC,CASSNSGKGVNEQYF
many,TRBV11-2,TRBJ2-5,TRBD2,TGTGCCAGCAGCCCCTTCCGGGAGGTTTTTGCAGAGACCCAGTACTTC,CASSPFREVFAETQYF
many,TRBV15,TRBJ1-1,-,TGTGCCACCAGCAGACAGACGAACACTGAAGCTTTCTTT,CATSRQTNTEAFF
many,TRBV4-3,TRBJ2-5,-,TGCGCCAGCAGCCCCCGTAGGGCAGTGGAACAAGAGACCCAGCACTTC,CASSPRRAVEQETQHF
many,TRBV12-3/TRBV12-4,TRBJ1-2,-,TGTGCCAGCACCCCCGGGCCGAGCTATGGCTACACCTTC,CASTPGPSYGYTF
many,TRBV20-1,TRBJ2-7,TRBD2,TGCAGTGCTGGCGGGAGGGCCTACGAGCAGTACTTC,CSAGGRAYEQYF
many,TRBV7-6,TRBJ2-5,-,TGTGCCAGCAGCTTGAGCCCGGGGGAGACCCAGTACTTC,CASSLSPGETQYF
few,TRBV6-1,TRBJ2-3,TRBD2,TGTGCCAGCAGCAGATTAGCGGGCTACACAGATACGCAGTATTTT,CASSRLAGYTDTQYF
-,TRBV28,TRBJ2-3,-,TGTGCCAGCAGTTTCGGATTCGGTGTCACAGATACGCAGTATTTT,CASSFGFGVTDTQYF
many,TRBV29-1,TRBJ1-1,-,TGCAGCTCTCGGACAGAATACACTGAAGCTTTCTTT,CSSRTEYTEAFF
many,TRBV28,TRBJ1-6,-,TGTGCCAGCAGTTTATGGGAAAAACTTTCACCCCTCCACTTT,CASSLWEKLSPLHF
many,TRBV20-1,TRBJ2-7,TRBD1,TGCAGTGCTAGAATGACAGGGCGGAACGAGCAGTACTTC,CSARMTGRNEQYF